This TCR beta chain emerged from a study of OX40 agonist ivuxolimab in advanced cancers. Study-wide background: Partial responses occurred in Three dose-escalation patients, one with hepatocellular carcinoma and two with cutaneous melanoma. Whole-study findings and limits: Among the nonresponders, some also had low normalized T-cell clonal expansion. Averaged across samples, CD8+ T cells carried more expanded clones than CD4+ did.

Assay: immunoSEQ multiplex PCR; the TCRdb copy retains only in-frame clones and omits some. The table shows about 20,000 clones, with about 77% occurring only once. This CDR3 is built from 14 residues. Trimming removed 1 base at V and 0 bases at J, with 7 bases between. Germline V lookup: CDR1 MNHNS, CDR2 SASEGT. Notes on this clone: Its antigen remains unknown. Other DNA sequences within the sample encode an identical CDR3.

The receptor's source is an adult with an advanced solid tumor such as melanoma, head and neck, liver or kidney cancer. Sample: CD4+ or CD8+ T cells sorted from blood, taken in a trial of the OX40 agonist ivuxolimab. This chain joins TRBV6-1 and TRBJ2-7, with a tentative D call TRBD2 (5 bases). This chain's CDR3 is CASSEGGFSYEQYF. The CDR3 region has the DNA TGTGCCAGCAGTGAAGGCGGGTTCTCCTACGAGCAGTACTTC.